This T cell receptor (beta chain) was captured in a study of T cell clonotyping in hematopoietic cell transplantation (dated by TCRdb to 2020 to 2023). For the wider study: The study collected around 130 blood samples from some 35 consecutive transplant recipients and their related donors. Patient recruitment ran from 2015 to January 2017, and follow-up continued until late 2020 or death. What the authors observed across the whole study: After transplant, TCR diversity in recipients dropped, and pathologically expanded clonotypes increased progressively from day 30 to day 180. Recipient repertoires showed only a small fraction of overlap with donor repertoires, and over 97% appeared de novo at the given depth. Inverse Simpson Index values from donors and from recipients before transplant predicted broader TCR repertoire diversity after transplant. The sample size was limited, and CD4 and CD8 repertoire contributions could not be separated because cells were not sorted.

This clone was picked up one time. The antigen it binds to is not known. There are no base qualities to consult, and no much larger clone falls within one base. Sequences SGHNT (CDR1) and YYREEE (CDR2) are obtained from the germline V gene (reference sequence). From the cysteine through the phenylalanine, the CDR3 covers 15 amino acids. Of the read, only the CDR3 DNA is kept; its 45 bases are in frame from base 1. V and J lose 0 bases and 5 bases, and a span of 11 bases separates them. The time point label for this specimen denotes: 100 days after allo-HCT. Recipient blood was collected about 28 days before transplant and at days 30, 100 and 180 after transplant. Nuclei Lysis Solution was used to extract genomic DNA from fresh or cryopreserved unfractionated peripheral blood mononuclear cells. TCR beta CDR3 regions were amplified from genomic DNA with the immunoSEQ assay, a bias-controlled multiplex PCR using V- and J-specific primers. A proprietary barcode and Illumina adapter sequences were added to the CDR3 amplicons in a second PCR step. An Illumina MiSeq instrument was used for sequencing of the CDR3 libraries. Turning to the authors' computational methods: Export and quality control were handled in immunoSEQ Analyzer 3.0, while downstream analyses relied on R Bioconductor and Immunarch. Only productive rearrangements in the normalized downsampled data set were used to calculate repertoire metrics. Pathologically expanded clonotypes were defined as those larger than 5 templates in the normalized cohort. The Inverse Simpson Index was used to measure repertoire diversity. To capture all clonotypes, CMV-specificity analyses were performed on the non-normalized data set. TCRdb obtained this table from immuneACCESS and retained in-frame rearrangements with V and J assigned. These tables miss some clones; where compared with another copy, unresolved V genes account for less than half of the shortfall, and the remainder is unexplained. D and trimming come from the DNA, and the V and J calls and clone size come from that table. This sample gives approximately 7,000 clones in total; around nine tenths of them show up just once. The ten largest clonotypes hold 5.5% of the sample.

The receptor was derived from a male patient between 45 and 59 years old who had an allogeneic stem cell transplant from a related donor, so the T cells may come from the graft donor. Some clones in this sample may be carry-over from other donors' samples. The receptor chain draws on TRBV5-4 and TRBJ2-2; TRBD2 is perhaps the D gene, given 6 matching bases. Specimen: PBMCs, collected 100 days after allogeneic stem cell transplant. The DNA is as follows: TGTGCCAGCAGCTTGGAAGTCGCGGGAACCGGGGAGCTGTTTTTT. Translated, this is CASSLEVAGTGELFF. The variable domain in full, with residues beyond the CDR3 obtained from the reference TRBV5-4 and TRBJ2-2 genes, is ETGVTQSPTHLIKTRGQQVTLRCSSQSGHNTVSWYQQALGQGPQFIFQYYREEENGRGNFPPRFSGLQFPNYSSELNVNALELDDSALYLCASSLEVAGTGELFFGEGSRLTVL.